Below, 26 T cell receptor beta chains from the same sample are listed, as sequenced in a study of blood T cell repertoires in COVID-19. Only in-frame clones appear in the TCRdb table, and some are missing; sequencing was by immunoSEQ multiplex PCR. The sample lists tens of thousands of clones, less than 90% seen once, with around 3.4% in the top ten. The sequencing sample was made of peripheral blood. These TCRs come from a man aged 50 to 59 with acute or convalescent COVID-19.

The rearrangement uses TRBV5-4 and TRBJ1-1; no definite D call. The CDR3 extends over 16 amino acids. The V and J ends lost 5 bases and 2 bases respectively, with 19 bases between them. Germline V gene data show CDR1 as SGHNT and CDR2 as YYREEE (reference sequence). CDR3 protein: CASRPDKPIPNTEAFF. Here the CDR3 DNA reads TGTGCCAGCAGACCCGACAAACCGATTCCAAACACTGAAGCTTTCTTT.

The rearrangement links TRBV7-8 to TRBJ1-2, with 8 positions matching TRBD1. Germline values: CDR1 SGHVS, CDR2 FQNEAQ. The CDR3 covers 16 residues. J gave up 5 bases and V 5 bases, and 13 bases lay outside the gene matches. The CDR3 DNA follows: TGTGCCAGCAGCCCCCTACTCGGACAGGGTGTATATGGCTACACCTTC. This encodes CASSPLLGQGVYGYTF.

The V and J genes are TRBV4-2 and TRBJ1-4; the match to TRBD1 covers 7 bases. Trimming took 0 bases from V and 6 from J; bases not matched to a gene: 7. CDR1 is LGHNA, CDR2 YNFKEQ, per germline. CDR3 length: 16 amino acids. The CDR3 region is CASSQDQGTVHEKLFF. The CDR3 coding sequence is TGTGCCAGCAGCCAAGATCAGGGGACAGTCCATGAAAAACTGTTTTTT.

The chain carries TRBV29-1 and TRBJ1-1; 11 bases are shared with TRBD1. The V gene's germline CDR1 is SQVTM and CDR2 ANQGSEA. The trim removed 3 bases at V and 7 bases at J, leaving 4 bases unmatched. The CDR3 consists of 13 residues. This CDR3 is CSVDRTGGVEAFF. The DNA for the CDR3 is TGCAGCGTTGACCGGACAGGGGGCGTTGAAGCTTTCTTT.

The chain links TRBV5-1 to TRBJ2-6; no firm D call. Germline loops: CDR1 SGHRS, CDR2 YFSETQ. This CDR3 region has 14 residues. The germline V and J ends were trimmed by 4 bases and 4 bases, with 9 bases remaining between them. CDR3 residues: CASSPLRGANVLTF. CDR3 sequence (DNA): TGCGCCAGCAGCCCCCTGAGGGGGGCCAACGTCCTGACTTTC. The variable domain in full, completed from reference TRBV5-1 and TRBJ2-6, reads KAGVTQTPRYLIKTRGQQVTLSCSPISGHRSVSWYQQTPGQGLQFLFEYFSETQRNKGNFPGRFSGRQFSNSRSEMNVSTLELGDSALYLCASSPLRGANVLTFGAGSRLTVL.

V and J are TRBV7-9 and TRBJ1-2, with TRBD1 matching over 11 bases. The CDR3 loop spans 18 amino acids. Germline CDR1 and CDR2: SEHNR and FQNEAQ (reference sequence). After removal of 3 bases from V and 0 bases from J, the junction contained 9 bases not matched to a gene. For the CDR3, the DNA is TGTGCCAGCAGCTTGCCGGGACAGGGGGTGGGCTCTAACTATGGCTACACCTTC. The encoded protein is CASSLPGQGVGSNYGYTF. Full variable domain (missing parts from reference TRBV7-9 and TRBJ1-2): DTGVSQNPRHKITKRGQNVTFRCDPISEHNRLYWYRQTLGQGPEFLTYFQNEAQLEKSRLLSDRFSAERPKGSFSTLEIQRTEQGDSAMYLCASSLPGQGVGSNYGYTFGSGTRLTVV.

The chain's CDR3 is CASSHNYGYTF. The CDR3 DNA is TGTGCCAGCAGTCATAACTATGGCTACACCTTC. The chain has TRBV6-2 or TRBV6-3 and TRBJ1-2; D gene uncertain. The CDR3 spans 11 residues. Trimming removed 5 bases from V and 1 base from J, with 2 bases in between. Germline CDR1 and CDR2: MNHEY and SVGEGT.

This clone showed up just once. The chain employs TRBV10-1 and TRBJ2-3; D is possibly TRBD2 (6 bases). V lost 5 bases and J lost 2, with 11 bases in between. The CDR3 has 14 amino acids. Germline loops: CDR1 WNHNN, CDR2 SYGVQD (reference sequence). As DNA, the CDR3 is TGCGCCAGCAGTTGGACTAAATTCACAGATACGCAGTATTTT. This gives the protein CASSWTKFTDTQYF.

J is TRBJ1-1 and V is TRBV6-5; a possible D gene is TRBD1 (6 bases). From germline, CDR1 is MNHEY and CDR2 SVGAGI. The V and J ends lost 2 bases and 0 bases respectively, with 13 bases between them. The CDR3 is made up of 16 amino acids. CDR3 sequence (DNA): TGTGCCAGCAGTTACGGGGGGGCGACAGTGAACACTGAAGCTTTCTTT. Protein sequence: CASSYGGATVNTEAFF.

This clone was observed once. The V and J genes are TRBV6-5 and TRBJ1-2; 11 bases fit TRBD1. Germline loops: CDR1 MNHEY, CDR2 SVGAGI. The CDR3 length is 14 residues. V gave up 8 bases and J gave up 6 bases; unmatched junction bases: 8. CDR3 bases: TGTGCCAGCGTATGGACAGGGGGCGCCGATGGCTACACCTTC. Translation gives CASVWTGGADGYTF.

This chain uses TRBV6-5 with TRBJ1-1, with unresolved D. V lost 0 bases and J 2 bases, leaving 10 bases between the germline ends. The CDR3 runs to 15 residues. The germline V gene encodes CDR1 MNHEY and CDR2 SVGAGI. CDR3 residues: CASSYSAGPNTEAFF. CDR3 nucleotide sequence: TGTGCCAGCAGTTACTCTGCAGGTCCTAACACTGAAGCTTTCTTT.

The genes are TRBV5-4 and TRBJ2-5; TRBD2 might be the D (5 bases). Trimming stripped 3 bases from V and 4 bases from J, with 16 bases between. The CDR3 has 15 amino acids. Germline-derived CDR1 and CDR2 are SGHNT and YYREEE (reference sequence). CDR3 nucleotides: TGTGCCAGCAGCTCTACAAAGGGAGTCAGAGAGACCCAGTACTTC. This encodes CASSSTKGVRETQYF. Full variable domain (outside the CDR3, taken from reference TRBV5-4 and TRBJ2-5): ETGVTQSPTHLIKTRGQQVTLRCSSQSGHNTVSWYQQALGQGPQFIFQYYREEENGRGNFPPRFSGLQFPNYSSELNVNALELDDSALYLCASSSTKGVRETQYFGPGTRLLVL.

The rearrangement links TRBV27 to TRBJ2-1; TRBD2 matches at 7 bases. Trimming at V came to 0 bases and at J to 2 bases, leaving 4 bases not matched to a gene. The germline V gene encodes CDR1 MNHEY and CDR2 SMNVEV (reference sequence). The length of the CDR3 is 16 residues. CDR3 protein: CASSLSPSGTYNEQFF. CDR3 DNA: TGTGCCAGCAGTTTATCCCCTAGCGGAACCTACAATGAGCAGTTCTTC.

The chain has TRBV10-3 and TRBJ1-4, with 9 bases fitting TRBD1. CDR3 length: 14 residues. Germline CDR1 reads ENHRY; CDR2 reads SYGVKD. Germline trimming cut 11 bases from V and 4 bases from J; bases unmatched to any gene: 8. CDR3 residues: CAVGQGRGNEKLFF. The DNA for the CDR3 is TGTGCCGTCGGACAGGGGCGGGGTAATGAAAAACTGTTTTTT.

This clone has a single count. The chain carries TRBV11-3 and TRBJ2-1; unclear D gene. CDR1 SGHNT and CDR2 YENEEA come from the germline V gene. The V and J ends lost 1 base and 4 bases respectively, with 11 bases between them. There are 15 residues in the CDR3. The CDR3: CASSLGESSYNEQFF. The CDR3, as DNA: TGTGCCAGCAGCTTAGGAGAATCGAGTTACAATGAGCAGTTCTTC.

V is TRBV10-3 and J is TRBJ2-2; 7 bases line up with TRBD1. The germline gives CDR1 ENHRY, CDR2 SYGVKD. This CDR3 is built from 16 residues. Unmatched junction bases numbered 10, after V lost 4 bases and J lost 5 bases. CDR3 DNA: TGTGCCATCAGTGGAACTGGACAGGATCGGACCGGGGAGCTGTTTTTT. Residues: CAISGTGQDRTGELFF.

CDR3 in DNA: TGCGCCAGCAGCCAAGGCGGGTTCGGGTACAATGAGCAGTTCTTC. As protein: CASSQGGFGYNEQFF. The rearrangement uses TRBV4-3 and TRBJ2-1, with TRBD2 as a possible D gene (5 bases). This CDR3 contains 15 residues. V was trimmed by 1 base and J by 4 bases, leaving 11 bases between them. Germline CDR1 reads LGHNA; CDR2 reads YSLEER.

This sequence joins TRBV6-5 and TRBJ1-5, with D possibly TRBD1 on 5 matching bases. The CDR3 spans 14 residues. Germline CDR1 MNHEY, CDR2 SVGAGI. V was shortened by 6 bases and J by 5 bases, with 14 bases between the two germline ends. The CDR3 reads CASRVTVGDQPQHF. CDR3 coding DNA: TGTGCCAGCAGAGTTACCGTAGGGGATCAGCCCCAGCATTTT.

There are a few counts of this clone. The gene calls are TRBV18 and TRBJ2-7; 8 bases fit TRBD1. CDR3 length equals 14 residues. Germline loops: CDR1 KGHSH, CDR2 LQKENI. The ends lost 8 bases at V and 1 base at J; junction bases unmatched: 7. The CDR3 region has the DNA TGTGCCAGCGCAAACGGACAGGGTTCCTACGAGCAGTACTTC. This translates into CASANGQGSYEQYF.

The CDR3 sequence is CAISAQGLSVNSPLHF. The CDR3 bases are TGTGCCATCAGTGCCCAGGGGCTATCGGTTAATTCACCCCTCCACTTT. The chain combines TRBV10-3 with TRBJ1-6, with a tentative D call TRBD1 (6 bases). V dropped 4 bases and J dropped 6 bases, with 16 bases sitting between them. Looked up from germline, CDR1 is ENHRY and CDR2 is SYGVKD. The CDR3 has 16 residues.

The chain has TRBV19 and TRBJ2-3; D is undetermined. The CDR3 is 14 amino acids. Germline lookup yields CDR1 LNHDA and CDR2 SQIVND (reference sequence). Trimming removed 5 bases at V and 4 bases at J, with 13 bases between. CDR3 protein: CASSPSWAADTQYF. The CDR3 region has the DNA TGTGCCAGTAGTCCGTCTTGGGCCGCAGATACGCAGTATTTT.

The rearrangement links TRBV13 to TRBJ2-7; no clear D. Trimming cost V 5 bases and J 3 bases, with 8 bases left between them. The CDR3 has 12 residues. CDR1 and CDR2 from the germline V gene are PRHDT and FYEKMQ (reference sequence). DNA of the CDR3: TGTGCCAGCAGCGGGCCGAACTACGAGCAGTACTTC. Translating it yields CASSGPNYEQYF.

The DNA for the CDR3 is TGCGCCAGCAGCTTGGAGGGGGATGGAGCTTTCTTT. Amino acid sequence: CASSLEGDGAFF. The chain recombines TRBV5-1 with TRBJ1-1; D might be TRBD1 (6 bases). The CDR3 length is 12 residues. The V end was cut by 0 bases, the J end by 10 bases, with 10 bases between. The germline CDR1 and CDR2 sequences are SGHRS and YFSETQ.

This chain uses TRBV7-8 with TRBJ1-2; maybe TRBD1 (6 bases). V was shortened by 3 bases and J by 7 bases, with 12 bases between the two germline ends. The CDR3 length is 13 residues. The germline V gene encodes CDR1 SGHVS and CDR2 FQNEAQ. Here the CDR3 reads CASSFTGTRGYTF. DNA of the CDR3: TGTGCCAGCAGCTTTACAGGGACCCGTGGCTACACCTTC.

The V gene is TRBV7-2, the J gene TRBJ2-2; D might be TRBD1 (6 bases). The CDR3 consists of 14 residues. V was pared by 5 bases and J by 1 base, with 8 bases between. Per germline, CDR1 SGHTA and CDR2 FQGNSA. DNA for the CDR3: TGTGCCAGCAGCCGGACAGAGAACACCGGGGAGCTGTTTTTT. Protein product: CASSRTENTGELFF. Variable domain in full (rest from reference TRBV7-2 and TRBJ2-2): GAGVSQSPSNKVTEKGKDVELRCDPISGHTALYWYRQSLGQGLEFLIYFQGNSAPDKSGLPSDRFSAERTGGSVSTLTIQRTQQEDSAVYLCASSRTENTGELFFGEGSRLTVL.

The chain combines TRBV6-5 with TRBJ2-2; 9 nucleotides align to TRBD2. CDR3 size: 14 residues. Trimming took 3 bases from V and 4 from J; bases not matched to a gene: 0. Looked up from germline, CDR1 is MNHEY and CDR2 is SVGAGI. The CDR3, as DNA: TGTGCCAGCAGTTATAGCGGGGGCACCGGGGAGCTGTTTTTT. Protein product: CASSYSGGTGELFF.